The source of this T cell receptor (beta chain) is a study of blood T cell repertoires in COVID-19. Turning to the study itself: COVID-19 samples, acute and convalescent, were from the United States, Italy and Spain. The analysed material was cDNA or gDNA that came from T cells, B-cell-depleted T cells, or PBMCs.

Original handling: Reference gene primer amplification in the assay estimated nucleated cell counts. TCRdb's table, derived via immunoSEQ multiplex PCR, lists solely in-frame clones and lacks some. Clonal size and the V and J genes are those of that table, whereas D and trimming came from the DNA. The sample gives roughly 200,000 clones, approximately 83% of which show up once; roughly 7.2% is in the top ten. Followed over time, Seattle patients had been enrolled while infection was active. Germline CDR1 and CDR2: LGHNA and YNFKEQ. The ends lost 4 bases at V and 1 base at J; junction bases unmatched: 9. The CDR3 loop spans 18 amino acids.

The chain combines TRBV4-2 with TRBJ2-5, with 13 nucleotides matching TRBD2. The TCR originated in a woman aged 40 to 55 with COVID-19, enrolled during active disease. Sample: peripheral blood. As DNA, the CDR3 is TGTGCCAGCAGCCCGGGTCCTACTAGCGGGAGGGGCCAAGAGACCCAGTACTTC. Translating it yields CASSPGPTSGRGQETQYF.